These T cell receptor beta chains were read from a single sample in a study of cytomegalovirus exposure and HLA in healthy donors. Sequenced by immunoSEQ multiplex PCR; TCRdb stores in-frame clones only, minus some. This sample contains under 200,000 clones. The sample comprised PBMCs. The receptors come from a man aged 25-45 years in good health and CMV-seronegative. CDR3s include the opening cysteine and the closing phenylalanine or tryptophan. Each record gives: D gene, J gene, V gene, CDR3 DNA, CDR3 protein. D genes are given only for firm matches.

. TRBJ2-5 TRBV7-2 TGTGCCAGCAGCCCCATTGTGGGGGGCCAAGAGACCCAGTACTTC CASSPIVGGQETQYF
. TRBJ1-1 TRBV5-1 TGCGCCAGCAGCTTACAGGGCATGAACACTGAAGCTTTCTTT CASSLQGMNTEAFF
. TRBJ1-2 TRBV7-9 TGTGCCAGCAGCCGGGGGGGGAACTATGGCTACACCTTC CASSRGGNYGYTF
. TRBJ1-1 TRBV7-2 TGTGCCAGCAGCCCACAGGGTTCTGACACTGAAGCTTTCTTT CASSPQGSDTEAFF
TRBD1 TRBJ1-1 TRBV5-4 TGTGCCAGCAGCTTCGGGACAGGGGGCGTCTTTAATGCTGAAGCTTTCTTT CASSFGTGGVFNAEAFF
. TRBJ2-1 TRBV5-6 TGTGCCAGCAGCCGGGAAAATGAGCAGTTCTTC CASSRENEQFF
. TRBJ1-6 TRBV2 TGTGCCAGCAGTGACGTTGGGACAAGGGGGTCACCCCTCCACTTT CASSDVGTRGSPLHF
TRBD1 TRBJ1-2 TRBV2 TGTGCCAGCAGGCGGCAGGGGGCGGACTATGGCTACACCTTC CASRRQGADYGYTF
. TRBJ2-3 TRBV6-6 TGTGCCAGCACCACTGGGACAAGGACAGATACGCAGTATTTT CASTTGTRTDTQYF
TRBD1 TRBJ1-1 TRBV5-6 TGTGCCAGCAGCTACGGGACAGGGTTGGGCACTGAAGCTTTCTTT CASSYGTGLGTEAFF
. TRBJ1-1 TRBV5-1 TGCGCCAGCAGCTTGGGGGGCCTTAGCATGAACACTGAAGCTTTCTTT CASSLGGLSMNTEAFF
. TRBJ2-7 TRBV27 TGTGCCAGCAGTACCCGGGACTGGGGTACCTACGAGCAGTACTTC CASSTRDWGTYEQYF
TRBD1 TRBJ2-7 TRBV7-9 TGTGCCAGCAGCTTAGCGGGTGCAGGGGGCTTGTACGAGCAGTACTTC CASSLAGAGGLYEQYF
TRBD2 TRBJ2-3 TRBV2 TGTGCCAGCAATACGGGACTAGCTAATACAGATACGCAGTATTTT CASNTGLANTDTQYF
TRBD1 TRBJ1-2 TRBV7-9 TGTGCCAGCAGAGCGGACAGGGGTTGGGCTAACTATGGCTACACCTTC CASRADRGWANYGYTF
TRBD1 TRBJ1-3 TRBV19 TGTGCCAGTAGTAAGGGACAGGCGAACTCTGGAAACACCATATATTTT CASSKGQANSGNTIYF
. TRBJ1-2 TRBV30 TGTGCTATTCAGGTCGGGGGGGGGTATGGCTACACCTTC CAIQVGGGYGYTF
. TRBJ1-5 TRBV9 TGTGCCAGCAGCGTAGGGGCGAATCAGCCCCAGCATTTT CASSVGANQPQHF
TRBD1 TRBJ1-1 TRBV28 TGTGCCAGCAGTTTGAGGGGGCGAGGCACTGAAGCTTTCTTT CASSLRGRGTEAFF
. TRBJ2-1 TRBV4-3 TGCGCCAGCAGCCAAGACAGCTCCTACAATGAGCAGTTCTTC CASSQDSSYNEQFF
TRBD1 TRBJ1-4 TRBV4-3 TGCGCCAGCAGCCAAGACAGACAGGGTGGTGAAAAACTGTTTTTT CASSQDRQGGEKLFF
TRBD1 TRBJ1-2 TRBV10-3 TGTGCCATCACGGGACAGGGCTATGGCTACACCTTC CAITGQGYGYTF
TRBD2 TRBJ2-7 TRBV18 TGTGCCAGCTCACCAAGACTAGCGGGCTCCTACGAGCAGTACTTC CASSPRLAGSYEQYF
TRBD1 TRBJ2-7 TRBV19 TGTGCCACTAGGGACAGGGCTTCGTCCTACGAGCAGTACTTC CATRDRASSYEQYF
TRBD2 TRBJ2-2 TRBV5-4 TGTGCCAGCAGCTTGGACCTCGCTAGCGGAAACACCGGGGAGCTGTTTTTT CASSLDLASGNTGELFF
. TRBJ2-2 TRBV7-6 TGTGCCAGCAGCTTTCGTCTCCAAGGGGTAAACACCGGGGAGCTGTTTTTT CASSFRLQGVNTGELFF
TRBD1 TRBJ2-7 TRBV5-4 TGTGCCAGCAGCGGTCGACAGGGGGCCCACGAGCAGTACTTC CASSGRQGAHEQYF
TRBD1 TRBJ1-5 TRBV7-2 TGTGCCAGCAGCCAACCGACAGGGGATAGCAATCAGCCCCAGCATTTT CASSQPTGDSNQPQHF
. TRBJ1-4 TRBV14 TGTGCCAGCAGCCAAGTACAGTCCAATGAAAAACTGTTTTTT CASSQVQSNEKLFF
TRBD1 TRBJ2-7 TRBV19 TGTGCCAGTAGTACCGGGACAGGGGCGATCGAGCAGTACTTC CASSTGTGAIEQYF
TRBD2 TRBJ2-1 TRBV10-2 TGCGCCAGCAGTGCAGGGAGGGCTAGCGGGCTCTACAATGAGCAGTTCTTC CASSAGRASGLYNEQFF
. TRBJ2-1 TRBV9 TGTGCCAGCAGCGTAGGTCAGGGGCCCCCCTACAATGAGCAGTTCTTC CASSVGQGPPYNEQFF
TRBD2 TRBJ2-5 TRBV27 TGTGCCAGCAGTTTAGTTTTTCGGGAGGGCCTCGGTAAGACCCAGTACTTC CASSLVFREGLGKTQYF
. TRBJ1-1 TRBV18 TGTGCCAGCTCCCTCTACGATAGACAGGCGTTGAACACTGAAGCTTTCTTT CASSLYDRQALNTEAFF
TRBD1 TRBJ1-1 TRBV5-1 TGCGCCAGCAGCCTTGACAGGGACACTGAAGCTTTCTTT CASSLDRDTEAFF
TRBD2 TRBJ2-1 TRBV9 TGTGCCAGCAGCGTAGTGGGGGGGTCTTACAATGAGCAGTTCTTC CASSVVGGSYNEQFF
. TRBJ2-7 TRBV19 TGTGCCAGTAGTATCCTATCAGGAACCTACGAGCAGTACTTC CASSILSGTYEQYF
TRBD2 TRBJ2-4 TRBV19 TGTGCCAGTAGTTCCGGACTAGCAGACATTCAGTACTTC CASSSGLADIQYF
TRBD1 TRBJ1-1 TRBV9 TGTGCCAGCAGCGCCCAGGGGGCTTTCACTGAAGCTTTCTTT CASSAQGAFTEAFF
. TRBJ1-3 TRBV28 TGTGCCAGCAGTTTTTGGCGGAGCTCTGGAAACACCATATATTTT CASSFWRSSGNTIYF
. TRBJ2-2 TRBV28 TGTGCCAGCACCCCCGGAGCTATGTCTAACACCGGGGAGCTGTTTTTT CASTPGAMSNTGELFF